Listed below are T cell receptor beta chains from one sample, sequenced in a study of blood T cell repertoires in COVID-19. Clones were sequenced by immunoSEQ multiplex PCR, and TCRdb holds only the in-frame ones, with some missing. The data show about 73,000 clones, with 80% to 90% seen just once and over 4.5% held by the top ten. Sequencing was performed on peripheral blood. The receptors here all came from a man aged 50-60 years with active COVID-19. The CDR3 runs from the conserved cysteine through the conserved F or W. Fields, in order: clone size, V gene, J gene, D gene, CDR3 DNA, CDR3 protein. The D gene is left open where the match is weak. Size tells how often a clone was seen (once, few, many) or the class of an expanded clone, and some rows leave it out.

clone size: .
V gene: TRBV28
J gene: TRBJ1-4
D gene: .
CDR3 DNA: TGTGCCAGCAGTTTCAGGGGATTGGGCACTAATGAAAAACTGTTTTTT
CDR3 protein: CASSFRGLGTNEKLFF

clone size: .
V gene: TRBV5-1
J gene: TRBJ2-2
D gene: .
CDR3 DNA: TGCGCCAGCAGGTTCGATCTAAGTTTTGCCACCGGGGAGCTGTTTTTT
CDR3 protein: CASRFDLSFATGELFF

clone size: few
V gene: TRBV4-1
J gene: TRBJ2-7
D gene: TRBD1
CDR3 DNA: TGCGCCAGCAGCCTTGGAGGACAGGACGAGCAGTACTTC
CDR3 protein: CASSLGGQDEQYF

clone size: .
V gene: TRBV7-8
J gene: TRBJ2-7
D gene: .
CDR3 DNA: TGTGCCAGCAGCTTAGAACAGGGTTACGAGCAGTACTTC
CDR3 protein: CASSLEQGYEQYF

clone size: .
V gene: TRBV25-1
J gene: TRBJ1-1
D gene: .
CDR3 DNA: TGTGCCAGCAGTGACCACCGAGAGTTCGCTGAAGCTTTCTTT
CDR3 protein: CASSDHREFAEAFF

clone size: .
V gene: TRBV27
J gene: TRBJ2-2
D gene: .
CDR3 DNA: TGTGCCAGCAGTTTTCGGCTAGCCTCGAACACCGGGGAGCTGTTTTTT
CDR3 protein: CASSFRLASNTGELFF

clone size: .
V gene: TRBV18
J gene: TRBJ1-1
D gene: TRBD1
CDR3 DNA: TGTGCCAGCTCACCATCAGGGGGGAACACTGAAGCTTTCTTT
CDR3 protein: CASSPSGGNTEAFF

clone size: once
V gene: TRBV6-5
J gene: TRBJ1-6
D gene: .
CDR3 DNA: TGTGCCAGCAGCCAACGGACAGATTCACCCCTCCACTTT
CDR3 protein: CASSQRTDSPLHF

clone size: .
V gene: TRBV5-1
J gene: TRBJ2-1
D gene: TRBD1
CDR3 DNA: TGCGCCAGCAGCAGAGGACAGGCGACCTACAATGAGCAGTTCTTC
CDR3 protein: CASSRGQATYNEQFF

clone size: .
V gene: TRBV6-5
J gene: TRBJ2-3
D gene: .
CDR3 DNA: TGTGCCAGCAGTCTCGACTACGAAAGCACAGATACGCAGTATTTT
CDR3 protein: CASSLDYESTDTQYF

clone size: .
V gene: TRBV5-4
J gene: TRBJ2-5
D gene: TRBD2
CDR3 DNA: TGTGCCAGCAGCGCATCACTAGCGGGAGGCCAAGAGACCCAGTACTTC
CDR3 protein: CASSASLAGGQETQYF

clone size: .
V gene: TRBV3-1/TRBV3-2
J gene: TRBJ1-3
D gene: TRBD1
CDR3 DNA: TGTGCCAGCAGCAGGGACAGACCTGGCTCTGGAAACACCATATATTTT
CDR3 protein: CASSRDRPGSGNTIYF

clone size: .
V gene: TRBV28
J gene: TRBJ1-5
D gene: .
CDR3 DNA: TGTGCCAGCAGTCATTCCTTATGGGGGGATGGGCAGCCCCAGCATTTT
CDR3 protein: CASSHSLWGDGQPQHF

clone size: .
V gene: TRBV27
J gene: TRBJ2-7
D gene: TRBD2
CDR3 DNA: TGTGCCAGCAAGTTCAGCGGGAGGAACTACGAGCAGTACTTC
CDR3 protein: CASKFSGRNYEQYF

clone size: .
V gene: TRBV14
J gene: TRBJ2-7
D gene: .
CDR3 DNA: TGTGCCAGCAGCCAAAATCTCGGGGGCTCCTACGAGCAGTACTTC
CDR3 protein: CASSQNLGGSYEQYF

clone size: .
V gene: TRBV28
J gene: TRBJ2-5
D gene: TRBD2
CDR3 DNA: TGTGCCAGCAGACTAGCGGGAGGGCCGTCGGAGACCCAGTACTTC
CDR3 protein: CASRLAGGPSETQYF

clone size: .
V gene: TRBV28
J gene: TRBJ2-1
D gene: TRBD1
CDR3 DNA: TGTGCCAGCAGTTTACCGGTTGGGACAGGGGTTTACAATGAGCAGTTCTTC
CDR3 protein: CASSLPVGTGVYNEQFF

clone size: .
V gene: TRBV5-4
J gene: TRBJ1-1
D gene: .
CDR3 DNA: TGTGCCAGCAGCTGGCAGACAGAGAACACTGAAGCTTTCTTT
CDR3 protein: CASSWQTENTEAFF

clone size: .
V gene: TRBV15
J gene: TRBJ2-2
D gene: .
CDR3 DNA: TGTGCCACCAGCAGAGCTAGGTCCGGGGAGCTGTTTTTT
CDR3 protein: CATSRARSGELFF

clone size: .
V gene: TRBV11-1
J gene: TRBJ1-2
D gene: .
CDR3 DNA: TGTGCCAGCAGCCCGACGGGTAACTATGGCTACACCTTC
CDR3 protein: CASSPTGNYGYTF

clone size: .
V gene: TRBV7-2
J gene: TRBJ1-5
D gene: .
CDR3 DNA: TGTGCCAGCAGCTTAGAATATAGCTCCAATCAGCCCCAGCATTTT
CDR3 protein: CASSLEYSSNQPQHF

clone size: .
V gene: TRBV18
J gene: TRBJ2-3
D gene: TRBD2
CDR3 DNA: TGTGCCAGCACTCTTCAGGGAGCGGGGACAGATACGCAGTATTTT
CDR3 protein: CASTLQGAGTDTQYF